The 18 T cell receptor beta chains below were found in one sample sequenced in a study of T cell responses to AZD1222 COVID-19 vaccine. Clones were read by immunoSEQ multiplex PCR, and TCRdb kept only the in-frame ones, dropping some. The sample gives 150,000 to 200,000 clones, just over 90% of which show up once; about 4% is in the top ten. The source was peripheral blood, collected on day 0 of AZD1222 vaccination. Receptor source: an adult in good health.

The CDR3 spells CASSASGTSYNEQFF. CDR3 bases: TGCGCCAGCAGTGCCTCCGGGACCTCGTACAATGAGCAGTTCTTC. V gene TRBV10-1 combines with J gene TRBJ2-1, with D perhaps being TRBD1 or TRBD2 (5 bases each). CDR1 is WNHNN, CDR2 SYGVQD, per germline (reference sequence). V was pared by 4 bases and J by 4 bases, with 14 bases between. The CDR3 has 15 residues.

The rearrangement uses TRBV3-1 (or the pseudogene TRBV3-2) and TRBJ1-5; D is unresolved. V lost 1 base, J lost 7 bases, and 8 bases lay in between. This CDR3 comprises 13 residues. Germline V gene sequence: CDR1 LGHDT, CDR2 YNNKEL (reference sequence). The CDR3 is CASSQGERQPQHF. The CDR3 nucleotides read TGTGCCAGCAGCCAAGGGGAGAGGCAGCCCCAGCATTTT.

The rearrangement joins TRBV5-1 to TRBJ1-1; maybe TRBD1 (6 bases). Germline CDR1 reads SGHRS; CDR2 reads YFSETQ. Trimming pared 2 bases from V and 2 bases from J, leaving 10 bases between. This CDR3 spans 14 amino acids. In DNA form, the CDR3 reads TGCGCCAGCAGCTTCGGACAGACAAACACTGAAGCTTTCTTT. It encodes CASSFGQTNTEAFF.

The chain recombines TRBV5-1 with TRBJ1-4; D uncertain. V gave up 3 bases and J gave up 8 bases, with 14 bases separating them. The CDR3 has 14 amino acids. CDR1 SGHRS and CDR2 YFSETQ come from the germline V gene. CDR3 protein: CASSSGLEAEKLFF. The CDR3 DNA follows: TGCGCCAGCAGCTCAGGACTCGAGGCAGAAAAACTGTTTTTT.

CDR3 loop: CASTGLTVYGYTF. The CDR3 coding sequence is TGTGCCAGCACAGGGTTGACAGTCTATGGCTACACCTTC. The chain employs TRBV12-3 or TRBV12-4 and TRBJ1-2; D might be TRBD1 (5 bases). This CDR3 has 13 amino acids. Trimming took 7 bases from V and 4 from J, leaving 13 bases between them.

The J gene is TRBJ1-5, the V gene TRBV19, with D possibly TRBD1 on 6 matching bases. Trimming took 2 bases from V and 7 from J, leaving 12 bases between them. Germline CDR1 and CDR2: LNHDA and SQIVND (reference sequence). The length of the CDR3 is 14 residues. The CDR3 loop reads CASSITLGGQPQHF. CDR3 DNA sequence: TGTGCCAGTAGTATAACTCTTGGGGGCCAGCCCCAGCATTTT.

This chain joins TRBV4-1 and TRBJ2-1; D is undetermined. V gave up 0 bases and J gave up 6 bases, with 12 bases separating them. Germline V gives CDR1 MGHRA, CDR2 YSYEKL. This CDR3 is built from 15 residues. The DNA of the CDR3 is TGCGCCAGCAGCCAAGAACCAGGCGGATCCAATGAGCAGTTCTTC. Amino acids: CASSQEPGGSNEQFF.

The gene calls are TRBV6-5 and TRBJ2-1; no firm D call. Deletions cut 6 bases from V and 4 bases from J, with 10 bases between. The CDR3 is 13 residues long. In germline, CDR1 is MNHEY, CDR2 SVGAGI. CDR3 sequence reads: CASSTPEYNEQFF. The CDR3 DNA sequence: TGTGCCAGCAGCACCCCAGAGTACAATGAGCAGTTCTTC.

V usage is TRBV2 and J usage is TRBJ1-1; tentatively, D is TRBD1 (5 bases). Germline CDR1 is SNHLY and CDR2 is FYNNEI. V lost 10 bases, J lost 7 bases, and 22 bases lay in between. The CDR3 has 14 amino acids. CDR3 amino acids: CATAVGTTLNEAFF. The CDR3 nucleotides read TGTGCCACCGCGGTGGGGACCACCCTTAATGAAGCTTTCTTT.

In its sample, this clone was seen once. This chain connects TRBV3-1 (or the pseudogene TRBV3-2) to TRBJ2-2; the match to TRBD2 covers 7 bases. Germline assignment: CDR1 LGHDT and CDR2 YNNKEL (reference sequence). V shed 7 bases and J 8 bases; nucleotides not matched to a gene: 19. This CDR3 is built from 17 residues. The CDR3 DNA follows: TGTGCCAGCACACGGTCCAAGCGGGACCAGGCCGTTGGGGAGCTGTTTTTT. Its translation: CASTRSKRDQAVGELFF.

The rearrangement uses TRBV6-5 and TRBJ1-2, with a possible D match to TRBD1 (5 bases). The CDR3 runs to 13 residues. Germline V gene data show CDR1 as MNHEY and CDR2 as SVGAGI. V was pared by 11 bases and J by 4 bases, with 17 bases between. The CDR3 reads CAGRMGPVYGYTF. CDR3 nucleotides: TGTGCCGGACGGATGGGGCCGGTCTATGGCTACACCTTC.

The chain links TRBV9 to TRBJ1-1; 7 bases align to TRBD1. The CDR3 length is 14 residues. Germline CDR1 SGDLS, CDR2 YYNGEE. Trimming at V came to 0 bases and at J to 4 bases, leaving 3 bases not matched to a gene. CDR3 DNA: TGTGCCAGCAGCGTAGCTTACAGGGGCACTGAAGCTTTCTTT. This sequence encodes CASSVAYRGTEAFF.

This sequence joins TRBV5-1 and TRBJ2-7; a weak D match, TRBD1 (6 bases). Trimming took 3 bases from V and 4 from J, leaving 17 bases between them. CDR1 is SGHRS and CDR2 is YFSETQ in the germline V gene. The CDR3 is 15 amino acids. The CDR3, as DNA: TGCGCCAGCAGCTGGACAGCCGACAAATCTTACGAGCAGTACTTC. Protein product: CASSWTADKSYEQYF.

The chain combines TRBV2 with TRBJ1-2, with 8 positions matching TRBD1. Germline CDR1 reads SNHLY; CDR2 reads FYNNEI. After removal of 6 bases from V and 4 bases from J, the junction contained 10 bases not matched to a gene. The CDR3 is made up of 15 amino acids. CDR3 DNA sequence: TGTGCCAGCAGCAAGGGACAGGAAAAAACCTATGGCTACACCTTC. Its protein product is CASSKGQEKTYGYTF.

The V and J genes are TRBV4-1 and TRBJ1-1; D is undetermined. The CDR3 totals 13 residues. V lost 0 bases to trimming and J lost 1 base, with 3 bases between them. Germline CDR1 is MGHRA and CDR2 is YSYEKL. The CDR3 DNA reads TGCGCCAGCAGCCAAGAGAGGAACACTGAAGCTTTCTTT. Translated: CASSQERNTEAFF.

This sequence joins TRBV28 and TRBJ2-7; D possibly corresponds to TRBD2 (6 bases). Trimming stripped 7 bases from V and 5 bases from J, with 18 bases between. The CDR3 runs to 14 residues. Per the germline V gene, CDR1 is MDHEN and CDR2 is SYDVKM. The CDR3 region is CASTNHGGVDEQYF. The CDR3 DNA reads TGTGCCAGCACCAACCACGGAGGGGTTGACGAGCAGTACTTC.

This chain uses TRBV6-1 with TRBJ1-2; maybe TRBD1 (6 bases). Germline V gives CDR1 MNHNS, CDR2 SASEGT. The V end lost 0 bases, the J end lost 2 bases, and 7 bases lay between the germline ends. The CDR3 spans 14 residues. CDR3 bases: TGTGCCAGCAGTGAAGCGGGGGGCAACTATGGCTACACCTTC. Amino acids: CASSEAGGNYGYTF.

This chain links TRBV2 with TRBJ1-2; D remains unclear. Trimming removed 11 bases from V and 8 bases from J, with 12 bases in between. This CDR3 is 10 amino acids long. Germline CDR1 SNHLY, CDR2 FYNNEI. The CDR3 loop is CAFESKGYTF. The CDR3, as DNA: TGTGCCTTCGAGTCGAAGGGCTACACCTTC.